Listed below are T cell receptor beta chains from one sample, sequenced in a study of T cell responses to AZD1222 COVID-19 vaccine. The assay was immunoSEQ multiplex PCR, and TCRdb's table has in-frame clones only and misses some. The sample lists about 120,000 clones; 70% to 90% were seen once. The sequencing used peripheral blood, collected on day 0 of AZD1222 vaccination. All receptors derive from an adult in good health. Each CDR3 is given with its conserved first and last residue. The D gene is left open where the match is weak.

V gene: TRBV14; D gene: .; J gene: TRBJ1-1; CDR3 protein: CASSQADSRGSAFF
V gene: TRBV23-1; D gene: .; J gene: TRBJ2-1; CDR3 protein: CASSQPGLCRAVYNEQFF
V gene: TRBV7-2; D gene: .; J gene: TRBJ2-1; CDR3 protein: CASSLTGTPYNEQFF
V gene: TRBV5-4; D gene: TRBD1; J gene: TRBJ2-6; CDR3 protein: CASSSGTASGANVLTF
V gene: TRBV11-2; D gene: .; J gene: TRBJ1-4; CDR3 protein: CASSPPAGTLNEKLFF
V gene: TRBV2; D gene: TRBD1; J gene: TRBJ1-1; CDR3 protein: CASISDRHTEAFF
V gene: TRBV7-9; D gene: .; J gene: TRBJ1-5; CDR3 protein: CASSFTGTVNQPQHF
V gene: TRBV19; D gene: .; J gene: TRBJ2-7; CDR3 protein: CASSIVLRDEQYF
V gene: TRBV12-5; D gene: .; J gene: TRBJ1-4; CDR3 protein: CASGFTSGIATNEKLFF
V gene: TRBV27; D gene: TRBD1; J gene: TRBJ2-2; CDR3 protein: CASSFSTGFITGELFF
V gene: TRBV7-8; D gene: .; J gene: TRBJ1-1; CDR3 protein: CASSLDLGNSRAFF
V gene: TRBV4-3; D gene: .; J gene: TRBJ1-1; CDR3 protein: CASSLQYQMNTEAFF
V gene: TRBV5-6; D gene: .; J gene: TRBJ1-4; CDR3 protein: CASSPGGRAEKLFF
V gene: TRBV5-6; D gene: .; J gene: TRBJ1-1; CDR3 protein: CASSLGGMNTEAFF